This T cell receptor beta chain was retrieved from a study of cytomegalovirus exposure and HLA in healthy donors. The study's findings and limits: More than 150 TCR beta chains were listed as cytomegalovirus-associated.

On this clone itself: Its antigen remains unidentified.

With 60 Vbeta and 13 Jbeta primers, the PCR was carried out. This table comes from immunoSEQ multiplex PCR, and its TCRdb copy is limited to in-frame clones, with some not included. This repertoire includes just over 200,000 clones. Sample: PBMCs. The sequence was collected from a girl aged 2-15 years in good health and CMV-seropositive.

The CDR3 DNA follows: TGCGCCAGCCGGGACAGCTCCTACGAGCAGTACTTC. Translating it yields CASRDSSYEQYF. This chain joins TRBV5-1 and TRBJ2-7; 7 bases are shared with TRBD1. V was clipped by 7 bases and J by 0 bases; unmatched bases: 1. The CDR3 runs to 12 residues. CDR1 and CDR2 (germline): SGHRS, YFSETQ.